The present T cell receptor beta chain was sequenced within a study of Graves' ophthalmopathy and Graves' hyperthyroidism. This clonotype showed up many times. CDR1 is LNHDA, CDR2 SQIVND, per germline (reference sequence). This CDR3 comprises 13 residues. The J segment lost 5 bases and the V segment lost 5 bases, leaving 4 bases of the junction unmatched. The TCR beta CDR3 regions underwent amplification from RNA transcripts. After a first-round RT-PCR with HTBI primers, a second-round multiplex PCR was run. TCRdb reanalysed the multiplex PCR reads using MiXCR and keeps one entry per CDR3 protein. There are over a million distinct CDR3 sequences in the sample; roughly two fifths occur only once, and more than 9.5% lies in the top ten.

V usage is TRBV19 and J usage is TRBJ2-7; 9 bases map to TRBD1. The sample consisted of peripheral blood or thyroid tissue (not recorded which). The receptor comes from an adult man with Graves' hyperthyroidism. The CDR3 DNA is TGTGCCAGTAGTCCAAGGACAGGGGACGAGCAGTACTTC. Translated: CASSPRTGDEQYF. Drawing the rest from reference TRBV19 and TRBJ2-7, the complete variable domain is DGGITQSPKYLFRKEGQNVTLSCEQNLNHDAMYWYRQDPGQGLRLIYYSQIVNDFQKGDIAEGYSVSREKKESFPLTVTSAQKNPTAFYLCASSPRTGDEQYFGPGTRLTVT.